One T cell receptor (beta chain) is described in this entry. This sample was included in a study of control samples from healthy donors and cancer patients. Using immunoSEQ multiplex PCR, the repertoire was profiled, and TCRdb retains in-frame clones only, with some absent. The data hold some 96,000 clones, with 87% observed a single time. Material: blood. The sequence was obtained from a woman in her fifties or sixties in good health.

CDR3 nucleotide sequence: TGCGCCAGCACCCTTTACAATGAGCAGTTCTTC. This encodes CASTLYNEQFF. The chain is built from TRBV10-2 and TRBJ2-1; D unclear. V lost 7 bases, J lost 4 bases, and 5 bases lay in between. Germline CDR1 WSHSY, CDR2 SAAADI. This CDR3 is 11 amino acids long.